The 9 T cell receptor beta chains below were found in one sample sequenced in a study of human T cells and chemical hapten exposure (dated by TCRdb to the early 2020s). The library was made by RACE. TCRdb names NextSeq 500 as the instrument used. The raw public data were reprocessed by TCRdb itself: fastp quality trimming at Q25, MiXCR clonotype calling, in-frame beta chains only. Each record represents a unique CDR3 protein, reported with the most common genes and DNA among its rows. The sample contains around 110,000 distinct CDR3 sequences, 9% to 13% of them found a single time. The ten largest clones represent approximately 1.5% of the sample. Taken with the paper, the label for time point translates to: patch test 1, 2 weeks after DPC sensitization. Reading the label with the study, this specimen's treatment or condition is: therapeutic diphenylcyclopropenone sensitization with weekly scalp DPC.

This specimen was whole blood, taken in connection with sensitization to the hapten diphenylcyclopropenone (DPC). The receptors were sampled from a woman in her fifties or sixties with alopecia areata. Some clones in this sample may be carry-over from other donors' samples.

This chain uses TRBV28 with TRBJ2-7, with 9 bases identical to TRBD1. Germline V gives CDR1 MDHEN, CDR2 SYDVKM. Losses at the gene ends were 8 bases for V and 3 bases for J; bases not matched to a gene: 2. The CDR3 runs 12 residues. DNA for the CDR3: TGTGCCAGCGGACAGGGGAACTACGAGCAGTACTTC. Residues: CASGQGNYEQYF.

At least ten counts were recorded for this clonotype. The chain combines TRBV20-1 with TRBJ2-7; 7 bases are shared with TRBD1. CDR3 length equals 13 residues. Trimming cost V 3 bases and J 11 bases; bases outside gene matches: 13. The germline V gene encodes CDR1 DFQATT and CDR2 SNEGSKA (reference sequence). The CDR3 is CSASLGTRDREYF. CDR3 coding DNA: TGCAGTGCTAGTCTAGGTACCCGGGACAGAGAGTACTTC.

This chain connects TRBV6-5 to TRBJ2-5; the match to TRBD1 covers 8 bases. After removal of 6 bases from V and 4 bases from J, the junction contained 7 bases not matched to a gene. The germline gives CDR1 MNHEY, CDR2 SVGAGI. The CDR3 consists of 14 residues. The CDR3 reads CASRQTGTGETQYF. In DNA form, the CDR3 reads TGTGCCAGCAGACAAACAGGGACAGGAGAGACCCAGTACTTC.

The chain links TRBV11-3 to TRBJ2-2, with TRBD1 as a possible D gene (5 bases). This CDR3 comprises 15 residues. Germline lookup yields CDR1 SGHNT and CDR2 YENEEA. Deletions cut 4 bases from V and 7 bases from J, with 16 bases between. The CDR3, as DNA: TGTGCCAGCAGCTATTCCAGGGCAGCAGGCGGGGAGCTGTTTTTT. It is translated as CASSYSRAAGGELFF.

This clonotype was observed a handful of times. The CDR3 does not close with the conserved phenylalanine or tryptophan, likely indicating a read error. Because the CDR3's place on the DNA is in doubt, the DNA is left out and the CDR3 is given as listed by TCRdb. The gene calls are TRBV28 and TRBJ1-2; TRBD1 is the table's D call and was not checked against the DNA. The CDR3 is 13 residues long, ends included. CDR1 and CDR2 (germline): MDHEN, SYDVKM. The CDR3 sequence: CASSTPFIRDPLL.

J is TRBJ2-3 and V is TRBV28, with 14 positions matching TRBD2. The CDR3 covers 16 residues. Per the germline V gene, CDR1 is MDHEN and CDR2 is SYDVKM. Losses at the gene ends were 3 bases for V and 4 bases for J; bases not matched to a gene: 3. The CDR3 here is CASSLTSGRGADTQYF. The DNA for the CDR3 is TGTGCCAGCAGTTTGACTAGCGGGAGGGGCGCAGATACGCAGTATTTT.

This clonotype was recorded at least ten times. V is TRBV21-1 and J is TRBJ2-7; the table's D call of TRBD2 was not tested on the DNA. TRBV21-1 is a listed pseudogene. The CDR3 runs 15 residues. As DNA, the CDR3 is TGTGCCAGCAGCCAGTCCGGCCCTGGTACGAGAAAGCAGTACTTC. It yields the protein CASSQSGPGTRKQYF.

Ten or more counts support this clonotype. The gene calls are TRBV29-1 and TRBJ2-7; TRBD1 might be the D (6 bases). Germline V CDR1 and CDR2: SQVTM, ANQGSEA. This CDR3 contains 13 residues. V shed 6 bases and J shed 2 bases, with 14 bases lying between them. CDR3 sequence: CSVATGFTYEQYF. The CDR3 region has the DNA TGCAGCGTAGCAACAGGGTTCACCTACGAGCAGTACTTC.

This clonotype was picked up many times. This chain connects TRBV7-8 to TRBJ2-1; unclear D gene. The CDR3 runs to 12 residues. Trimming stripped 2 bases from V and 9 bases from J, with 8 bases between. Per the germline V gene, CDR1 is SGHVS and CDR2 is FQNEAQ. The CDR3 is CASSLRDGEQFF. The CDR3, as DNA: TGTGCCAGCAGCTTAAGAGACGGTGAGCAGTTCTTC.